This T cell receptor beta chain derives from a study of shared clonotypes between healthy human individuals. The CDR3 runs 14 residues. Trimming at V came to 2 bases and at J to 9 bases, leaving 7 bases not matched to a gene. The germline CDR1 and CDR2 sequences are SGHKS and YYEKEE (reference sequence). Replicate PCRs run on unsorted PBMC used roughly 0.3 ug DNA, which was some 30,000 T cell genomes. The sequencing of unsorted PBMC DNA took place on ten immunoSEQ deep assay plates. Original handling: Junction-only sequences without quality scores were provided by ImmunoSEQ, so filtering was different. The data were produced by immunoSEQ multiplex PCR, yet TCRdb's version contains in-frame clones alone and is incomplete. The V and J calls and clone size were taken over from that table, and D and trimming were inferred from the DNA. The sample includes fewer than 700,000 clones, around 77% of them seen just once.

Healthy adults negative for HIV, lacking recent acute infections or vaccinations, served as donors. The TCR comes from a woman in her forties in good health. Some clones in this sample may be carry-over from other donors' samples. The J gene is TRBJ1-5, the V gene TRBV5-5, with 8 bases fitting TRBD1. Sequenced material: PBMCs. Here the CDR3 DNA reads TGTGCCAGCAGCTTTGACAGGGGAAATTGGCCCCAGCATTTT. Encoded protein: CASSFDRGNWPQHF.